This TCR beta chain was sequenced for a study of blood T cell repertoires in COVID-19 (dated by TCRdb to 2020 to 2022). Background for the entire study: The collaborator samples originated in the United States, Italy and Spain and spanned the acute and convalescent phases of COVID-19. The repertoires were released in a freely available public database meant as a resource for research on the immune response to SARS-CoV-2. HLA class I and class II types, where available, came from metadata supplied by the sample provider rather than from assay-based typing. Samples were obtained from the ongoing ImmuneRACE study (first 160 participants) and from 950 to 1,500 subjects provided by 6 global collaborators. The prospective study material was composed of cDNA or gDNA derived from T cells, B-cell-depleted T cells, or PBMCs. Sample metadata almost always included a de-identified subject ID, COVID-19 status, age in years and sex. The dataset comprised deeply sampled blood TCRbeta repertoires from subjects exposed to, actively infected with, or recovered from COVID-19. The full study reports these points: The amount of clinical and demographic metadata varied by source and participant and was provided uncurated.

Whole blood was collected in K2EDTA tubes by collaborating institutions according to the institutions' own protocols. Collaborator samples were shipped for TCRbeta analysis as frozen whole blood, isolated PBMCs, or DNA extracted from either sample type. The immunoSEQ Assay, a bias-controlled multiplex PCR, was used to amplify TCRbeta CDR3 regions from genomic DNA. The paper's data handling went like this. Nucleated cell counts per sample were estimated from amplification of reference gene primers within the assay. To quantify the absolute abundance of each unique TCRbeta CDR3 rearrangement, sequence reads were collapsed and filtered. For each sample, productive Simpson clonality was calculated as the square root of Simpson's diversity index over productive rearrangements. Held by TCRdb, this immuneACCESS table contains in-frame sequences only and omits some clones. Under half of the omission traces to an unresolved V gene where checked; the cause of the rest is unknown. The V and J calls and clone size are taken from that table; D and trimming were inferred from the DNA. The sample table contains about 490,000 clones; only one count was recorded for 70% to 90% of them. Approximately 2.9% of the sample is taken by the ten largest.

As encoded in the germline V gene, CDR1 is ENHRY while CDR2 is SYGVKD. V was cut back by 5 bases and J by 0 bases, leaving a gap of 9 bases between them. The CDR3 runs 14 amino acids, cysteine and phenylalanine included. The entry retains the CDR3 DNA only, 42 bases that are in frame from base 1. Notes on this clone: Its antigen remains undetermined. Within one base of it there is no much larger clone, and no base qualities were kept.

This receptor was obtained from a human donor in a cohort sampled during active COVID-19. Sequenced: peripheral blood. Rearrangement joined TRBV10-3 to TRBJ2-3; the D gene is perhaps TRBD2, from 5 matching bases. CDR3 reads: CAISKDSSTDTQYF. The DNA sequence follows: TGTGCCATCAGTAAGGACTCTAGCACAGATACGCAGTATTTT.